This TCR beta chain originates from a study of blood T cell repertoires in COVID-19. Sequencing was performed with immunoSEQ multiplex PCR; in TCRdb, only in-frame clones are kept and a portion is missing. The sample records about 260,000 clones, over 80% being singletons. Those designated as exposed participants met a COVID-19 case within 2 weeks before study entry. Germline CDR1 is SGHTA and CDR2 is FQGTGA. The V end was cut by 8 bases, the J end by 0 bases, with 9 bases between. The CDR3 contains 13 residues. The rearrangement joins TRBV7-3 to TRBJ2-3; D uncertain. The source is a man aged 45-65 years who had been exposed to COVID-19. Sequenced input: PBMCs or T cells enriched from blood (not recorded which). CDR3 sequence: CASAERSTDTQYF. Here the CDR3 DNA reads TGTGCCAGCGCGGAGAGGAGCACAGATACGCAGTATTTT.